These 5 T cell receptor beta chains came from one sample sequenced in a study of shared T cell receptors in the human thymus. Here immunoSEQ multiplex PCR was the method, and the copy in TCRdb shows in-frame clones only, minus some. The sample lists more than 550,000 clones; 70% to 90% were seen once. The sample also formed part of further work on human thymus T cells.

Sequenced material: thymocytes. These receptors all come from a boy less than two years old with a congenital heart defect.

The genes are TRBV28 and TRBJ2-7, with D possibly matching TRBD2 (7 bases). This CDR3 comprises 14 residues. Germline V gives CDR1 MDHEN, CDR2 SYDVKM. Trimming took 5 bases from V and 5 from J, leaving 16 bases between them. The CDR3 is CASSRGGPLNEQYF. CDR3 coding DNA: TGTGCCAGCAGTCGCGGGGGCCCCTTAAACGAGCAGTACTTC.

The V gene is TRBV12-5, the J gene TRBJ2-5; 8 positions match TRBD2. CDR3 length: 15 residues. CDR1 and CDR2 from the germline V gene are LGHNT and FRNRAP. J was trimmed by 5 bases and V by 5 bases; bases with no gene match: 10. CDR3 in DNA: TGTGCTAGTGGTCCCGCGGGCGGGAGGAGGGAGACCCAGTACTTC. It yields the protein CASGPAGGRRETQYF.

The genes are TRBV7-2 and TRBJ1-5; TRBD1 is a possible D gene (6 bases). The CDR3 extends over 16 amino acids. Trimming stripped 0 bases from V and 3 bases from J, with 12 bases between. Germline-derived CDR1 and CDR2 are SGHTA and FQGNSA. CDR3 bases: TGTGCCAGCAGCTTAGCGCAAAGGGACAACAATCAGCCCCAGCATTTT. Protein sequence: CASSLAQRDNNQPQHF.

This rearrangement joins TRBV10-2 to TRBJ1-2; 8 bases agree with TRBD1. The CDR3 has 13 amino acids. Germline-derived CDR1 and CDR2 are WSHSY and SAAADI. The J segment lost 6 bases and the V segment lost 6 bases, leaving 6 bases of the junction unmatched. The CDR3 nucleotides are TGCGCCAGCAGCTTCGACAGGGGAGATGGCTACACCTTC. Translation: CASSFDRGDGYTF.

V is TRBV28 and J is TRBJ2-1; a weak D match, TRBD2 (6 bases). CDR1 and CDR2 from the germline V gene are MDHEN and SYDVKM. The ends were cut back, 5 bases at V and 1 base at J, with 9 bases in the middle. CDR3 length: 14 residues. The CDR3 region has the DNA TGTGCCAGCAGTGGGGGGTATTCCTACAATGAGCAGTTCTTC. Protein sequence: CASSGGYSYNEQFF.